The rows below give T cell receptor beta chains drawn from one sample of a study of blood T cell repertoires in COVID-19. Only in-frame clones appear in the TCRdb table, and some are missing; sequencing was by immunoSEQ multiplex PCR. The sample carries some 53,000 clones, just over 85% recorded once. Sequenced material: peripheral blood. These receptors all come from a man in his 70s with acute or convalescent COVID-19. Each CDR3 is given with its conserved first and last residue. Fields, in order: V gene, CDR3 length, CDR3 protein.

TRBV6-2/TRBV6-3,14,CASSYGQGSGELFF
TRBV29-1,16,CSVEELQGLTNYGYTF
TRBV7-2,14,CASRPGGGSYGYTF
TRBV7-2,15,CASSRTSGGWTEAFF
TRBV11-2,18,CASSSRQGHFSGNTEAFF
TRBV7-9,14,CASSFGQLTGELFF
TRBV11-2,15,CASSLGQGLQETQYF
TRBV29-1,14,CSVEKGVGYNEQFF
TRBV5-1,14,CASSLAGSGYGYTF
TRBV9,15,CASSVMTGGVEKLFF
TRBV27,16,CASSLSWSGGIYGYTF
TRBV2,14,CASKETGAYQPQHF
TRBV7-8,14,CASSTRQNTDTQYF
TRBV18,16,CASSPGLAGGYNEQFF
TRBV18,16,CASSPWGGGSGNTIYF
TRBV30,15,CAWSGTGLSSYEQYF
TRBV12-3/TRBV12-4,13,CASRNQRTGEAFF
TRBV4-2,20,CASSQEPGLAGVLAKNIQYF
TRBV28,15,CASSRGDSGKTEAFF
TRBV5-4,15,CASSLQQGAAETQYF
TRBV6-4,13,CASSESSNQPQHF
TRBV12-3/TRBV12-4,11,CASSYNYEQYF
TRBV28,14,CASSLGQGHRELFF
TRBV11-2,17,CASSLRLAGGPGETQYF
TRBV5-1,15,CASSPGLAGYNEQFF
TRBV2,16,CASSHTSGPSYNEQFF
TRBV7-2,15,CASSLGGTVGNTIYF
TRBV18,13,CASTSGVSYEQYF
TRBV21-1,17,CASSGRTSGNFTYEQYF
TRBV19,15,CASSRGTGSYNEQFF
TRBV28,15,CASSSSTRTGQPQHF
TRBV29-1,13,CSVVGSFRETQYF
TRBV27,15,CASSYRGSSGNTIYF
TRBV4-1,13,CASSQEGSPTAFF
TRBV7-4,16,CASSLPGTGKDNEQFF
TRBV7-2,15,CASSLGGTMASPLHF
TRBV5-4,14,CASSGGTSSYEQYF
TRBV7-2,16,CASSPRLAGRRGELFF
TRBV4-3,15,CASSPHEATNEKLFF
TRBV29-1,15,CSVTTGQGMRGGYTF